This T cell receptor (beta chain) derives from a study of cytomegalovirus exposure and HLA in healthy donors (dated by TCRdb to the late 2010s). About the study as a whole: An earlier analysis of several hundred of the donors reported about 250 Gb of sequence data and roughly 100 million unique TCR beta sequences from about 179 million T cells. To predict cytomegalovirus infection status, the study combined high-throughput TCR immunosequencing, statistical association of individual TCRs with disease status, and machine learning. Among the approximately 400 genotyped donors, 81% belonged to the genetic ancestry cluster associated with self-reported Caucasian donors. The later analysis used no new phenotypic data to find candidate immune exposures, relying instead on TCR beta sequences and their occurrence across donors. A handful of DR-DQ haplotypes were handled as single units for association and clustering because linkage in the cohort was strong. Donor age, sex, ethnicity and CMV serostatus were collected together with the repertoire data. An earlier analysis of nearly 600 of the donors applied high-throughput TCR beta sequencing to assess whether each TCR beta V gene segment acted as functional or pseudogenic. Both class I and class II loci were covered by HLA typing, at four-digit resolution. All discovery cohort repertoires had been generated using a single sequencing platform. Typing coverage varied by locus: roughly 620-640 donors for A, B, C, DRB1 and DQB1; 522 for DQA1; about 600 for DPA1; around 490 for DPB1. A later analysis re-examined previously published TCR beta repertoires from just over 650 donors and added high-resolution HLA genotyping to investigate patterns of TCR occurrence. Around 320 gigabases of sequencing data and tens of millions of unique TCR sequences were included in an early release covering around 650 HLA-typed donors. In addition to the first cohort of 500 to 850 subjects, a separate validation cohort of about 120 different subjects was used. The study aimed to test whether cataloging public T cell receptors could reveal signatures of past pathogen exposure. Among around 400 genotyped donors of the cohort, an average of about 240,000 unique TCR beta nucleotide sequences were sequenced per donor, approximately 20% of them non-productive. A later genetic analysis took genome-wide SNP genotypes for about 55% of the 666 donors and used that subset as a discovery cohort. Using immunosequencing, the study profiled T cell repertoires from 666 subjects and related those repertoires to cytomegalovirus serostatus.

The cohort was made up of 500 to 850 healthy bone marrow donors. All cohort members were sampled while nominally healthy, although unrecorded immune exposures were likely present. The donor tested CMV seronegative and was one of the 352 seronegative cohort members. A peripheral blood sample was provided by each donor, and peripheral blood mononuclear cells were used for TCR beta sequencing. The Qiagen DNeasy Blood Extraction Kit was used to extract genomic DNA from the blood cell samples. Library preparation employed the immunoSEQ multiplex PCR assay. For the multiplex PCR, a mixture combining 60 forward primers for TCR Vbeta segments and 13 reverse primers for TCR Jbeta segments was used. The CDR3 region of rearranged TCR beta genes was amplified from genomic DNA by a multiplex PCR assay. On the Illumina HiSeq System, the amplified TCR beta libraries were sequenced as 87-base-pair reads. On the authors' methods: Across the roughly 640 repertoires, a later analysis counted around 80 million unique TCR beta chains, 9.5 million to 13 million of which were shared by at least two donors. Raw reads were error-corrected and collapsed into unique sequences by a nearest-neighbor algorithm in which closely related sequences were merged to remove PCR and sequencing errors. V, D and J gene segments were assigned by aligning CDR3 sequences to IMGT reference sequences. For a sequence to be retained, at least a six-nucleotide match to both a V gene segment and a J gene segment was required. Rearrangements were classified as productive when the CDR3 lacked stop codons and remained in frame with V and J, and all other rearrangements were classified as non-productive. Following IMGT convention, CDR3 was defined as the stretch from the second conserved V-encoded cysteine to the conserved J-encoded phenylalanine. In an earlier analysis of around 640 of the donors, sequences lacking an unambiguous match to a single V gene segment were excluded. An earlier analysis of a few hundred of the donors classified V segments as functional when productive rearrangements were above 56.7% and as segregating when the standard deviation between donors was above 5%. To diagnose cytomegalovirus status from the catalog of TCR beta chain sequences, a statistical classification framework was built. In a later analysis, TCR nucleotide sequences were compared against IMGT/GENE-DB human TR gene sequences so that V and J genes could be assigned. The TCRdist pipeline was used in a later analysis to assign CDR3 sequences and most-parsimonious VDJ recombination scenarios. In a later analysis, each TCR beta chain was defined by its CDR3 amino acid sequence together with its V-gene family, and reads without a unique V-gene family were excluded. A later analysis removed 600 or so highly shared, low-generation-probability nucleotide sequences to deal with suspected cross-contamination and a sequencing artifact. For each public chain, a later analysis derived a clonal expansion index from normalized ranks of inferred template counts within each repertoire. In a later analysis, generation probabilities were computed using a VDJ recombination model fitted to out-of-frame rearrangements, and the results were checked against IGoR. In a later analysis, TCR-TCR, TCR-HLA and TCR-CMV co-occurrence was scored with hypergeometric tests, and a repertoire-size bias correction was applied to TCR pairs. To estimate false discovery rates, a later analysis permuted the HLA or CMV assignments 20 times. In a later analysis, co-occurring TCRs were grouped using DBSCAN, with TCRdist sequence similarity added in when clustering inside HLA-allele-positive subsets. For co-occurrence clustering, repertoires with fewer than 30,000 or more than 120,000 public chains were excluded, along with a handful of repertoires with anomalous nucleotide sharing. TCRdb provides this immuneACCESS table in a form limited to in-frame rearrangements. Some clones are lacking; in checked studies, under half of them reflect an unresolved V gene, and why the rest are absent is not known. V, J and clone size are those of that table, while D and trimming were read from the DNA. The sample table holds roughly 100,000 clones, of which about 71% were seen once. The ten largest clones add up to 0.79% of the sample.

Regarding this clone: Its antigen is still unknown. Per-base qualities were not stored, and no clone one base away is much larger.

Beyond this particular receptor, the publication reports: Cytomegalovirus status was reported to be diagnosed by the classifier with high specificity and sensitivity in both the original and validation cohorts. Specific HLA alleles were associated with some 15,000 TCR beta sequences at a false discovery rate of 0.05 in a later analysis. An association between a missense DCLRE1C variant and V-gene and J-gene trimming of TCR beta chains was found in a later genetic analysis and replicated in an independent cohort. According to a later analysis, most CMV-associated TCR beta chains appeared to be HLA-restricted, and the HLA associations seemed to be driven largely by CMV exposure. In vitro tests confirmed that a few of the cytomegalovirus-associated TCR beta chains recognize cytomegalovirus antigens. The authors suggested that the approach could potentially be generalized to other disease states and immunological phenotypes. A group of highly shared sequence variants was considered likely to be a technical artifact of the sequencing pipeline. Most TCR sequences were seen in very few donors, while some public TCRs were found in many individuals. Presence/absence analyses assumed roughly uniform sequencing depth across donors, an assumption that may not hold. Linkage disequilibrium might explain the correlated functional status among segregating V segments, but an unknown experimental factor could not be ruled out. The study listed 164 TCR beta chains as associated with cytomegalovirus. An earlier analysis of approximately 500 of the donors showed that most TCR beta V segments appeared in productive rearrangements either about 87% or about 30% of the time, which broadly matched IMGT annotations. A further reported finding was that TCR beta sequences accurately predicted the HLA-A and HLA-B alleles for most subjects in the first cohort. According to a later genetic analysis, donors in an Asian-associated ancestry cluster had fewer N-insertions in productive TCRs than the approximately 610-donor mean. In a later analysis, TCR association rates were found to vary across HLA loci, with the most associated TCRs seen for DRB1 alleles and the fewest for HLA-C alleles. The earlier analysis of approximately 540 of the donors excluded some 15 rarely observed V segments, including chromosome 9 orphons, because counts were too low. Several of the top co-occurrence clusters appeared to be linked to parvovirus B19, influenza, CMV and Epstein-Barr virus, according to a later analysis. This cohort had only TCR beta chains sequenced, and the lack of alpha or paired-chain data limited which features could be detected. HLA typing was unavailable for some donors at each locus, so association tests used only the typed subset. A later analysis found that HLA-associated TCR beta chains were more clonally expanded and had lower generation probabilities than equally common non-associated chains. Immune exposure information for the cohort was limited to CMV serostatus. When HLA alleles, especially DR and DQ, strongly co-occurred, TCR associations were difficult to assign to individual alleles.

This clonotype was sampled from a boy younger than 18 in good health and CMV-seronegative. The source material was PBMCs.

The sequenced DNA: TGTGCCAGCAGCAAAGGGACAGGGGGCTACGAGCAGTACTTC. The encoded protein is CASSKGTGGYEQYF. The V gene is TRBV21-1 and the J gene is TRBJ2-7; the D call of TRBD1 is as the table states it, not checked on the DNA. TRBV21-1 is an annotated pseudogene. CDR3 length: 14 amino acids, cysteine to phenylalanine. Left in the record is the CDR3 DNA by itself, 42 bases read in frame from the first base.